These 28 T cell receptor beta chains originate from one sample sequenced in a study of T cell responses to AZD1222 COVID-19 vaccine. The table came from immunoSEQ multiplex PCR; TCRdb's copy has only in-frame clones and leaves some out. The sample yields approximately 190,000 clones, under 95% seen once. Sequencing was performed on peripheral blood, taken 28 days after the second AZD1222 dose. Receptors were obtained from an adult who received the AZD1222 COVID-19 vaccine.

This clone showed up just once. V is TRBV4-1 and J is TRBJ1-2; unclear D gene. The CDR3 totals 17 residues. The V gene lost 0 bases and the J gene lost 4 bases, with 18 bases spanning the gap. CDR1 and CDR2 (germline): MGHRA, YSYEKL. The CDR3: CASSQERLGGGFYGYTF. CDR3 nucleotide sequence: TGCGCCAGCAGCCAAGAAAGGCTAGGAGGCGGGTTCTATGGCTACACCTTC.

This clone came up once. The chain couples TRBV7-2 to TRBJ1-5, with no clear D. V lost 2 bases, J lost 0 bases, and 5 bases lay in between. CDR3 length: 14 residues. Germline V gene data show CDR1 as SGHTA and CDR2 as FQGNSA. The CDR3 region is CASSLMGSNQPQHF. CDR3 nucleotides: TGTGCCAGCAGCTTAATGGGTAGCAATCAGCCCCAGCATTTT.

The J gene is TRBJ1-1, the V gene TRBV11-1; no definite D call. The germline V gene encodes CDR1 SGHAT and CDR2 FQDESV (reference sequence). V lost 5 bases and J 7 bases, leaving 17 bases between the germline ends. The CDR3 runs to 14 residues. The CDR3 DNA sequence: TGTGCCAGCAGCCGCTATTACAATGACTTTGAAGCTTTCTTT. Translation gives CASSRYYNDFEAFF.

This chain uses TRBV5-1 with TRBJ1-1; D call uncertain. The V gene lost 1 base and the J gene lost 1 base, with 8 bases spanning the gap. The CDR3 runs 14 residues. Germline CDR1 reads SGHRS; CDR2 reads YFSETQ. The CDR3 region has the DNA TGCGCCAGCAGCTTGTCACTATCGAACACTGAAGCTTTCTTT. Translating gives CASSLSLSNTEAFF.

The V gene is TRBV24-1, the J gene TRBJ2-1; 7 bases agree with TRBD2. The ends lost 2 bases at V and 3 bases at J; junction bases unmatched: 6. The CDR3 totals 16 residues. Germline CDR1 is KGHDR and CDR2 is SFDVKD. CDR3 region: CATSDSQRGNYNEQFF. CDR3 nucleotide sequence: TGTGCCACCAGTGATTCCCAGCGGGGCAACTACAATGAGCAGTTCTTC.

With respect to this clone: The junction shows a germline mismatch at one end, possibly a read error. V and J are TRBV12-3 or TRBV12-4 and TRBJ1-4; perhaps TRBD1 as D (6 bases). The CDR3 extends over 13 amino acids. The CDR3 reads CATSPGVFEKLFF. The CDR3 DNA reads as TGTGCCACCAGTCCAGGGGTCTTTGAAAAACTGTTTTTT.

The chain links TRBV19 to TRBJ1-1; 7 bases are shared with TRBD1. The CDR3 totals 14 residues. Trimming at V came to 4 bases and at J to 4 bases, leaving 6 bases not matched to a gene. Germline V lookup: CDR1 LNHDA, CDR2 SQIVND (reference sequence). Here the CDR3 reads CASSRDSWSTEAFF. For the CDR3, the DNA is TGTGCCAGTAGTAGGGACAGCTGGAGCACTGAAGCTTTCTTT.

This clone was seen only once. The chain links TRBV3-1 (or the pseudogene TRBV3-2) to TRBJ1-2; D might be TRBD1 (5 bases). The V end lost 3 bases, the J end lost 7 bases, and 12 bases lay between the germline ends. The CDR3 is 13 amino acids. Germline assignment: CDR1 LGHDT and CDR2 YNNKEL (reference sequence). CDR3 nucleotides: TGTGCCAGCAGCCAGGGGGACTCAGGTGGCTACACCTTC. Translated: CASSQGDSGGYTF.

The V gene is TRBV27, the J gene TRBJ1-2; D uncertain. V was shortened by 5 bases and J by 2 bases, with 12 bases between the two germline ends. The CDR3 covers 14 residues. Germline CDR1 reads MNHEY; CDR2 reads SMNVEV (reference sequence). The DNA for the CDR3 is TGTGCCAGCAGTACCTCAACACGGAACTATGGCTACACCTTC. Protein: CASSTSTRNYGYTF.

The V gene is TRBV10-2, the J gene TRBJ1-1; D not certain. The V gene's germline CDR1 is WSHSY and CDR2 SAAADI. V gave up 0 bases and J gave up 6 bases, with 14 bases separating them. This CDR3 region has 15 residues. In nucleotides, the CDR3 is TGCGCCAGCAGTGAGTCGACTCTACTAGGGTCTGAAGCTTTCTTT. Translation gives CASSESTLLGSEAFF.

Here the CDR3 DNA reads TGTGCCAGCTCACCACAAGCGGACACTGAAGCTTTCTTT. It codes for CASSPQADTEAFF. The V gene is TRBV18, the J gene TRBJ1-1; D remains ambiguous. Trimming left V 1 base short and J 3 bases short, with 6 bases between. CDR3 length: 13 residues. Germline V gene lookup returns CDR1 KGHSH and CDR2 LQKENI.

The gene calls are TRBV7-3 and TRBJ2-2, with TRBD2 matching over 7 bases. The CDR3 is 18 residues long. Germline V lookup: CDR1 SGHTA, CDR2 FQGTGA. J lost 6 bases, V lost 4 bases, and 17 bases had no gene match. The CDR3 here is CASSSPRGNSGVAGELFF. In DNA, the CDR3 is TGTGCCAGCAGCTCTCCGCGGGGGAATTCTGGAGTGGCCGGGGAGCTGTTTTTT.

The genes are TRBV7-8 and TRBJ2-2, with a tentative D call TRBD1 (6 bases). Germline CDR1 reads SGHVS; CDR2 reads FQNEAQ. This CDR3 is built from 15 residues. V dropped 5 bases and J dropped 4 bases, with 14 bases sitting between them. The CDR3 DNA sequence: TGTGCCAGCAGCCAACAGGGTTGGAGCACCGGGGAGCTGTTTTTT. This encodes CASSQQGWSTGELFF.

The V call is TRBV7-9, the J call TRBJ2-2; TRBD1 matches 10 bases. The CDR3 runs 12 residues. CDR1 is SEHNR and CDR2 is FQNEAQ in the germline V gene (reference sequence). The junction had 4 bases not matched to a gene; V was cut back by 11 bases and J by 7 bases. CDR3: CAVGQGHGELFF. The CDR3 nucleotides are TGTGCCGTGGGACAGGGGCACGGGGAGCTGTTTTTT.

The chain carries TRBV7-3 and TRBJ2-7, with unresolved D. CDR1 and CDR2 from the germline V gene are SGHTA and FQGTGA. V was trimmed by 5 bases and J by 1 base, leaving 12 bases between them. The CDR3 length is 14 residues. The chain's CDR3 is CASSSLQLSYEQYF. The CDR3 bases are TGTGCCAGCAGCAGCTTACAGTTATCCTACGAGCAGTACTTC.

The rearrangement links TRBV4-1 to TRBJ2-2; TRBD1 matches at 7 bases. The CDR3 sequence is 15 residues long. CDR1 and CDR2 (germline): MGHRA, YSYEKL. Trimming cost V 4 bases and J 2 bases; bases outside gene matches: 4. The DNA for the CDR3 is TGCGCCAGCAGCCCGGGACAGCTCAACACCGGGGAGCTGTTTTTT. This encodes CASSPGQLNTGELFF.

This chain joins TRBV28 and TRBJ1-2; 10 bases line up with TRBD1. CDR3 length: 16 residues. J was trimmed by 4 bases and V by 4 bases; bases with no gene match: 9. CDR1 and CDR2 (germline): MDHEN, SYDVKM. In DNA form, the CDR3 reads TGTGCCAGCAGTTCGACCGGGACAGGGGTCCCCTATGGCTACACCTTC. Amino acid sequence: CASSSTGTGVPYGYTF.

This chain links TRBV12-3 or TRBV12-4 with TRBJ1-6; 9 bases are shared with TRBD1. The J segment lost 8 bases and the V segment lost 6 bases, leaving 2 bases of the junction unmatched. The length of the CDR3 is 13 residues. This chain's CDR3 is CASSRQGDSPLHF. In DNA, the CDR3 is TGTGCCAGCAGCAGACAGGGGGATTCACCCCTCCACTTT.

The chain is built from TRBV9 and TRBJ2-7; D unresolved. Trimming cost V 0 bases and J 3 bases, with 10 bases left between them. Germline V gene data show CDR1 as SGDLS and CDR2 as YYNGEE. CDR3 length equals 14 residues. CDR3 bases: TGTGCCAGCAGCGTAGGGGCGGACCTCTACGAGCAGTACTTC. It translates to CASSVGADLYEQYF.

The V and J genes are TRBV9 and TRBJ2-2; D ambiguous. Germline CDR1 SGDLS, CDR2 YYNGEE. V lost 4 bases and J 8 bases, leaving 6 bases between the germline ends. The CDR3 contains 11 residues. This CDR3 reads CASSYHGELFF. CDR3 DNA sequence: TGTGCCAGCAGCTACCATGGGGAGCTGTTTTTT.

V and J are TRBV18 and TRBJ2-3; D gene ambiguous. V shed 3 bases and J shed 1 base, with 8 bases lying between them. CDR3 length: 14 amino acids. Germline CDR1 is KGHSH and CDR2 is LQKENI. In nucleotides, the CDR3 is TGTGCCAGCTCACCTCAGCGAGGCACAGATACGCAGTATTTT. Translation gives CASSPQRGTDTQYF.

The V and J genes are TRBV19 and TRBJ2-5; D is undetermined. Deletions cut 4 bases from V and 5 bases from J, with 8 bases between. CDR1 is LNHDA, CDR2 SQIVND, per germline (reference sequence). This CDR3 comprises 12 residues. The CDR3 DNA follows: TGTGCCAGTAGTAAGACCCGGGAGACCCAGTACTTC. Encoded protein: CASSKTRETQYF.

The CDR3 is CAWSVVLGAGGAAYPLHF. For the CDR3, the DNA is TGTGCCTGGAGTGTAGTCTTGGGGGCAGGGGGCGCCGCTTACCCCCTCCACTTT. This chain joins TRBV30 and TRBJ1-6, with 8 bases identical to TRBD1. Germline V CDR1 and CDR2: GTSNPN, SVGIG (reference sequence). CDR3 length: 18 amino acids. The ends lost 0 bases at V and 13 bases at J; junction bases unmatched: 20.

The chain links TRBV27 to TRBJ2-1; 10 positions agree with TRBD1. V was pared by 6 bases and J by 8 bases, with 7 bases of the junction left unmatched. Per the germline V gene, CDR1 is MNHEY and CDR2 is SMNVEV (reference sequence). CDR3 length: 14 residues. The CDR3 sequence: CASRVTGGRDEQFF. DNA for the CDR3: TGTGCCAGCAGGGTGACAGGGGGCAGGGATGAGCAGTTCTTC.

The CDR3 sequence is CASSPPAQGRGETQYF. CDR3 DNA sequence: TGTGCCAGCAGTCCCCCCGCGCAGGGACGAGGGGAGACCCAGTACTTC. This chain uses TRBV28 with TRBJ2-5; D may match TRBD1 or TRBD2 (5 bases each). V lost 5 bases and J 5 bases, leaving 21 bases between the germline ends. The CDR3 runs to 16 residues. Germline CDR1 reads MDHEN; CDR2 reads SYDVKM.

This clone was seen a handful of times. The rearrangement uses TRBV10-2 and TRBJ1-2; TRBD1 matches 12 bases. The CDR3 extends over 13 amino acids. Germline loops: CDR1 WSHSY, CDR2 SAAADI. The V and J ends lost 7 bases and 4 bases, in that order; junction bases with no gene match: 1. CDR3 in amino acids: CASMGQGAYGYTF. CDR3 DNA: TGCGCCAGCATGGGACAGGGGGCCTATGGCTACACCTTC.

Only one count was recorded for this clone. The chain joins TRBV6-1 to TRBJ1-1; unclear D gene. The CDR3 runs 13 residues. In germline, CDR1 is MNHNS, CDR2 SASEGT. Trimming cost V 3 bases and J 0 bases, with 5 bases left between them. CDR3: CASSDSLNTEAFF. As DNA, the CDR3 is TGTGCCAGCAGTGACAGCTTGAACACTGAAGCTTTCTTT.

This sequence joins TRBV3-1 (or the pseudogene TRBV3-2) and TRBJ2-1; D gene ambiguous. CDR1 and CDR2 (germline): LGHDT, YNNKEL (reference sequence). Trimming took 6 bases from V and 6 from J, leaving 6 bases between them. This CDR3 spans 11 amino acids. The CDR3, as DNA: TGTGCCAGCAGTCAACTCAATGAGCAGTTCTTC. The encoded protein is CASSQLNEQFF.